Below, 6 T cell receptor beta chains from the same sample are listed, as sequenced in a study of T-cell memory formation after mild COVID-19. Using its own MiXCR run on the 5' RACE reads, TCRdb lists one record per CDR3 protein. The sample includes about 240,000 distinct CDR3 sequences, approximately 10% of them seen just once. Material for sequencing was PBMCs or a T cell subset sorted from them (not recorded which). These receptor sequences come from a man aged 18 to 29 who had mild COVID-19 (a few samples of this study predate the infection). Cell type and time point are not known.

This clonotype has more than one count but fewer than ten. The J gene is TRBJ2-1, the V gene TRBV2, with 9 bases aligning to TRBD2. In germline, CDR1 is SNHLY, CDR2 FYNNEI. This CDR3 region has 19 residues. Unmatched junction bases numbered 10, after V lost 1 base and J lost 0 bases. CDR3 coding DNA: TGTGCCAGCAGTGAAGGTTTCCTAGCGGGGTTTAGCTCCTACAATGAGCAGTTCTTC. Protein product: CASSEGFLAGFSSYNEQFF.

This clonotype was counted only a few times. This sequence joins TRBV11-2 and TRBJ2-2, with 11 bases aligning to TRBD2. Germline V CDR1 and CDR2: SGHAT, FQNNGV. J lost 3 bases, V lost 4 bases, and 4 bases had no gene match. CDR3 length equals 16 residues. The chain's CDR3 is CASSSGLAGDTGELFF. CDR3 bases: TGTGCCAGCAGCTCAGGACTAGCGGGTGACACCGGGGAGCTGTTTTTT.

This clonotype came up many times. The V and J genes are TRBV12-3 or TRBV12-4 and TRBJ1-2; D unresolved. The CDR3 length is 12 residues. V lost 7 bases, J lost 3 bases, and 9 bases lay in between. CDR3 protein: CASTLDDYGYTF. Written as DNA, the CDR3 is TGTGCCAGCACCCTAGACGACTATGGCTACACCTTC.

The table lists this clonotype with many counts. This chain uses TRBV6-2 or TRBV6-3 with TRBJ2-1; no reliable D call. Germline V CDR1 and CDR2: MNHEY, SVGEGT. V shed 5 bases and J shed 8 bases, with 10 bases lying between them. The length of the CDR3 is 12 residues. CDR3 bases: TGTGCCAGCAGTCGAGCTAGGGATGAGCAGTTCTTC. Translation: CASSRARDEQFF.

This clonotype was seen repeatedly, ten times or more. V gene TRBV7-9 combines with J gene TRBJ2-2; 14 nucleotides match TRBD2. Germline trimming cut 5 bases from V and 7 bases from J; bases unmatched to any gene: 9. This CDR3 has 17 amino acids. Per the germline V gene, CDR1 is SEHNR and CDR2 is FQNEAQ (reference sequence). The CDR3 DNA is TGTGCCAGCAGCCCCGGACTAGCGGGGGGATTGGACGGGGAGCTGTTTTTT. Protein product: CASSPGLAGGLDGELFF.

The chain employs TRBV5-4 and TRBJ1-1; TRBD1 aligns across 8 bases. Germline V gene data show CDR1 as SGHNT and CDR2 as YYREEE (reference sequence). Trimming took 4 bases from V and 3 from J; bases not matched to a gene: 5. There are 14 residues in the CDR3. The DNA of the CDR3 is TGTGCCAGCAGCCAGGGGGCGCGGGACACTGAAGCTTTCTTT. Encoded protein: CASSQGARDTEAFF.